The entry below gives a single T cell receptor beta chain sequence along with its context. Its antigen is still unknown. This CDR3 contains 17 residues. Trimming cost V 0 bases and J 4 bases, with 16 bases left between them. Germline loops: CDR1 ENHRY, CDR2 SYGVKD. This specimen belongs to a study of shared clonotypes between healthy human individuals. The study, taken as a whole, reports: The study generally estimated greater richness for naive than memory subsets. The study found lower generation probabilities in non-shared clonotypes than in those shared by all four donors.

Under the authors' procedure: Sequence data from immunoSEQ were junction-only and lacked quality scores; consequently, filtering differed. TCRdb keeps only in-frame clones here, not all; method: immunoSEQ multiplex PCR. That table gives V, J and clone size, and the DNA gave D and trimming. The table lists 2 million to 3 million clones, over 85% of them singletons. The sample comprised naive CD4+ T cells sorted from blood. Subset denoted: CD45RA+ positively selected. The sequence was collected from a man in his late teens or twenties in good health. This rearrangement joins TRBV10-3 to TRBJ2-1; D not resolved. The CDR3 bases are TGTGCCATCAGTGAGTCCACCGCCGGGCAGTTATACAATGAGCAGTTCTTC. It specifies CAISESTAGQLYNEQFF.